The rows below give T cell receptor beta chains drawn from one sample of a study of graft-versus-host responses after intestinal transplantation. Profiled with immunoSEQ multiplex PCR; TCRdb holds only in-frame clones, not every one. The table includes about 120,000 clones, roughly 96% detected once. Which antigens these TCRs recognize remains unknown. Sequenced here: unstimulated CD8+ T cells sorted from spleen or lymph node cells, sampled before intestinal transplant. Every receptor here comes from a human donor who received an intestinal transplant. The CDR3 runs from the conserved cysteine through the conserved F or W. The D gene is left open where the match is weak. Clone size appears in some rows only: once, few, many, or a class for an expanded clone.

. | TRBJ1-4 | . | TRBV25-1 | CASSDAPWNEKLFF | TGTGCCAGCAGTGATGCCCCTTGGAATGAAAAACTGTTTTTT
. | TRBJ2-1 | . | TRBV9 | CASSVAVESGSYNEQFF | TGTGCCAGCAGCGTAGCCGTAGAGAGCGGCTCCTACAATGAGCAGTTCTTC
. | TRBJ2-1 | . | TRBV2 | CASRPIAEFYNEQFF | TGTGCCAGCAGACCCATAGCGGAGTTCTACAATGAGCAGTTCTTC
. | TRBJ2-7 | . | TRBV29-1 | CSVEDLEPQGTQYF | TGCAGCGTTGAAGATCTTGAGCCACAGGGTACCCAGTACTTC
. | TRBJ2-6 | . | TRBV11-2 | CASSLHHSGANVLTF | TGTGCCAGCAGTTTACACCACTCTGGGGCCAACGTCCTGACTTTC
TRBD1 | TRBJ2-5 | once | TRBV30 | CAWSAGGGETQYF | TGTGCCTGGAGTGCAGGGGGCGGAGAGACCCAGTACTTC
. | TRBJ2-7 | . | TRBV19 | CASSIAGTYEQYF | TGTGCCAGTAGTATAGCCGGGACCTACGAGCAGTACTTC
TRBD1 | TRBJ2-2 | . | TRBV19 | CASSRDRVRTGELFF | TGTGCCAGTAGTAGGGACAGGGTAAGAACCGGGGAGCTGTTTTTT
TRBD1 | TRBJ2-7 | . | TRBV5-5 | CASSPTGASNYEQYF | TGTGCCAGCAGCCCGACAGGGGCTTCAAACTACGAGCAGTACTTC
. | TRBJ2-1 | once | TRBV7-8 | CASSLDSGVGEQFF | TGTGCCAGCAGCTTAGATTCGGGGGTAGGCGAGCAGTTCTTC
. | TRBJ2-1 | . | TRBV19 | CASSSGHEQFF | TGTGCCAGTAGCTCAGGGCATGAGCAGTTCTTC
TRBD1 | TRBJ2-7 | . | TRBV6-1 | CASSDKGARSYEQYF | TGTGCCAGCAGTGATAAGGGGGCCCGCTCCTACGAGCAGTACTTC
TRBD1 | TRBJ2-7 | . | TRBV6-6 | CASSWDRGQEQYF | TGTGCCAGCAGTTGGGACAGGGGGCAGGAGCAGTACTTC
TRBD1 | TRBJ2-2 | . | TRBV7-3 | CASSLLRQGGELFF | TGTGCCAGCAGCCTACTTCGACAGGGTGGGGAGCTGTTTTTT
. | TRBJ1-2 | . | TRBV10-3 | CAISESETGNYGYTF | TGTGCCATCAGTGAGTCTGAGACTGGAAACTATGGCTACACCTTC
. | TRBJ2-2 | . | TRBV11-3 | CASSPRTGELFF | TGTGCCAGCAGCCCGCGGACCGGGGAGCTGTTTTTT
. | TRBJ1-6 | once | TRBV6-5 | CASSYPPSQNSPLHF | TGTGCCAGCAGTTACCCACCTAGTCAGAATTCACCCCTCCACTTT
TRBD1 | TRBJ1-2 | . | TRBV5-5 | CASSTWDRESGYTF | TGTGCCAGCAGCACCTGGGACAGGGAGTCGGGCTACACCTTC
. | TRBJ1-5 | . | TRBV4-1 | CASSLRDGDSNQPQHF | TGCGCCAGCAGCCTCCGGGACGGGGATAGCAATCAGCCCCAGCATTTT
TRBD1 | TRBJ2-7 | . | TRBV29-1 | CSVEVRRTGEYEQYF | TGCAGCGTTGAAGTCAGAAGGACAGGGGAATACGAGCAGTACTTC
. | TRBJ2-1 | once | TRBV5-6 | CASSYGTGVNEQFF | TGTGCCAGCAGCTACGGGACTGGGGTCAATGAGCAGTTCTTC
. | TRBJ2-1 | . | TRBV4-1 | CASSPEPQRDTYNEQFF | TGCGCCAGCAGCCCCGAACCCCAGCGGGACACATACAATGAGCAGTTCTTC
. | TRBJ2-3 | . | TRBV7-8 | CASSPNGGGSDTQYF | TGTGCCAGCAGCCCTAACGGGGGCGGGTCGGATACGCAGTATTTT
TRBD1 | TRBJ1-3 | . | TRBV28 | CASSSSTTGRTGNTIYF | TGTGCCAGCAGTTCGTCGACGACAGGGCGGACTGGAAACACCATATATTTT
. | TRBJ2-3 | . | TRBV27 | CASRTSTDTQYF | TGTGCCAGCAGGACTAGCACAGATACGCAGTATTTT
. | TRBJ1-3 | . | TRBV27 | CASSPLGREADGNTIYF | TGTGCCAGCAGTCCCTTGGGGAGGGAGGCAGATGGAAACACCATATATTTT
. | TRBJ1-3 | . | TRBV7-9 | CASRPIGSGNTIYF | TGTGCCAGCAGACCGATCGGCTCTGGAAACACCATATATTTT
TRBD2 | TRBJ2-3 | . | TRBV27 | CASSPLEVLAGEYLTDTQYF | TGTGCCAGCAGTCCCCTAGAAGTTCTAGCGGGAGAATACTTGACAGATACGCAGTATTTT
TRBD1 | TRBJ2-7 | . | TRBV5-6 | CASSSNTGTAQPYEQYF | TGTGCCAGCAGCTCGAACACCGGGACAGCGCAACCCTACGAGCAGTACTTC
. | TRBJ1-1 | . | TRBV7-6 | CASSLTGLSEAFF | TGTGCCAGCAGCCTTACAGGTTTGTCTGAAGCTTTCTTT
. | TRBJ1-2 | . | TRBV6-5 | CASSYWGRGYTF | TGTGCCAGCAGTTACTGGGGTAGGGGCTACACCTTC
TRBD1 | TRBJ2-2 | . | TRBV28 | CASRSPLGQVTGELFF | TGTGCCAGCAGGTCCCCCCTCGGACAGGTCACCGGGGAGCTGTTTTTT
. | TRBJ2-1 | . | TRBV5-1 | CASSPGRGAQGNEQFF | TGCGCCAGCAGCCCCGGACGGGGGGCGCAGGGCAATGAGCAGTTCTTC
. | TRBJ1-5 | few | TRBV5-1 | CATRGGAGAGQPQHF | TGCGCCACAAGAGGGGGGGCGGGAGCCGGTCAGCCCCAGCATTTT
TRBD2 | TRBJ2-1 | . | TRBV11-1 | CASSRLAGSYNEQFF | TGTGCCAGCAGCCGACTAGCGGGCTCCTACAATGAGCAGTTCTTC